A single T cell receptor (beta chain) is shown here with its context. The data were obtained in a study of blood T cell repertoires in COVID-19. TCRdb's table, derived via immunoSEQ multiplex PCR, lists solely in-frame clones and lacks some. The repertoire holds 200,000 to 300,000 clones, with approximately 89% as singletons. V dropped 2 bases and J dropped 2; count of bases not matched to a gene: 2. CDR3 size: 16 residues. Germline CDR1 reads WNHNN; CDR2 reads SYGVQD (reference sequence). The sample consisted of PBMCs or T cells enriched from blood (not recorded which). The TCR originated in a woman between 40 and 50 years old who had been exposed to COVID-19. The chain links TRBV10-1 to TRBJ1-6, with 8 bases fitting TRBD1. CDR3 sequence: CASSEGQGPYNSPLHF. CDR3 nucleotides: TGCGCCAGCAGTGAGGGACAGGGCCCCTATAATTCACCCCTCCACTTT.